This TCR beta chain was identified during a study of blood T cell repertoires in COVID-19. Study-wide context: The United States, Italy and Spain provided the acute and convalescent COVID-19 samples. The cDNA or gDNA used as material had been derived from T cells, B-cell-depleted T cells, or PBMCs.

Original methodology: Estimates of nucleated cell counts were drawn from the amplification of reference gene primers. Here immunoSEQ multiplex PCR was the method, and the copy in TCRdb shows in-frame clones only, minus some. That table supplies the V and J calls and clone size; D and trimming were determined from the DNA. This table has 95,000 to 110,000 clones, approximately 88% appearing once. Sequencing was done on a sample of peripheral blood. This sequence originates from a man in his fifties or sixties with active or convalescent COVID-19.

The CDR3 DNA sequence: TGCGCCAGCAGCAACGGACAGGCAGATACGCAGTATTTT. It yields the protein CASSNGQADTQYF. The rearrangement links TRBV10-1 to TRBJ2-3, with 7 bases lining up with TRBD1. CDR1 WNHNN and CDR2 SYGVQD come from the germline V gene (reference sequence). V lost 6 bases, J lost 4 bases, and 4 bases stayed unmatched. The CDR3 covers 13 residues.